This T cell receptor (beta chain) was sequenced in a study of post-analysis software for immune sequencing data. Findings of the study overall: Higher frequency in patients than in controls was seen for a handful of TRBV segments, with TRBV5-6, TRBV5-1 and TRBV20-1 among them.

Notes on this clonotype: Its antigen is still unknown.

The germline V gene encodes CDR1 SNHLY and CDR2 FYNNEI. V shed 8 bases and J shed 1 base, with 11 bases lying between them. The CDR3 sequence is 13 residues long. The TCR beta cDNA libraries carried unique molecular identifiers. MiXCR, applied by TCRdb to the PCR reads, yields one record per CDR3 protein. The table includes about 770,000 distinct CDR3 sequences, 35% to 55% detected once. The sequencing input was blood. The sequence was obtained from a girl aged 5-17 years with multiple sclerosis. The gene calls are TRBV2 and TRBJ1-1, with D possibly TRBD1 on 6 matching bases. The CDR3 region is CASQKTGNTEAFF. Written as DNA, the CDR3 is TGTGCCAGCCAAAAGACAGGGAACACTGAAGCTTTCTTT.